This paragraph covers one TCR beta chain sequence. Its antigen is not known. Here immunoSEQ multiplex PCR was the method, and the copy in TCRdb shows in-frame clones only, minus some. In the table there are tens of thousands of clones, 80% to 95% of which are singletons. The CDR3 covers 15 residues. The germline gives CDR1 SEHNR, CDR2 FQNEAQ (reference sequence). V was pared by 1 base and J by 4 bases, with 10 bases between. The data were taken from a study of ipilimumab plus nivolumab after autologous stem cell transplantation. Study overall: Typical patient got four to six ipilimumab doses and fewer than 10 nivolumab doses (median). Study-wide results and limits: Per the authors, repertoire, Treg and microbiota data justify further study.

Starting 14 to 28 days after autologous transplant, ipilimumab 1 mg/kg was given. The sequence was obtained from a male donor with multiple myeloma. The V call is TRBV7-9, the J call TRBJ1-4; D ambiguous. The source was PBMCs, collected in a trial of ipilimumab plus nivolumab as post-transplant consolidation. The CDR3, as DNA: TGTGCCAGCAGCTTAGAAGCTGCGGGTAATGAAAAACTGTTTTTT. This gives the protein CASSLEAAGNEKLFF.